The following is a TCR beta chain sequence with its context. This CDR3 contains 15 residues. Trimming left V 2 bases short and J 1 base short, with 9 bases between. Per germline, CDR1 MDHEN and CDR2 SYDVKM. This record comes from a study of blood T cell repertoires in COVID-19. Across the whole study: There were acute and convalescent COVID-19 samples, and they came from the United States, Italy and Spain. PBMCs, B-cell-depleted T cells, or T cells were the source of the cDNA or gDNA that made up the material.

In the original processing: Nucleated cell counts were estimated from reference gene primer amplification. Sequencing used immunoSEQ multiplex PCR; TCRdb keeps in-frame clones, though not all of them. D and trimming come from the DNA, and the V and J calls and clone size come from that table. There are roughly 300,000 clones in the sample; more than 70% occur only once, and approximately 8.1% lies in the top ten. The specimen was peripheral blood. The TCR comes from a woman in her 50s who had recovered from COVID-19. This chain connects TRBV28 to TRBJ2-1; D is perhaps TRBD2 (5 bases). Here the CDR3 DNA reads TGTGCCAGCAGTTTACCCCCGGGGTCCTACAATGAGCAGTTCTTC. This codes for CASSLPPGSYNEQFF.